This TCR beta chain was found in a study of blood T cell repertoires in COVID-19. V lost 0 bases and J lost 3; bases outside the gene matches: 6. The CDR3 consists of 18 residues. Per germline, CDR1 LGHDT and CDR2 YNNKEL (reference sequence). The method was immunoSEQ multiplex PCR; TCRdb's version includes in-frame clones alone and lacks a portion of them. The sample has around 170,000 clones, roughly 87% seen once. Sequences were obtained from peripheral blood. V gene TRBV3-1 (or the pseudogene TRBV3-2) combines with J gene TRBJ2-1, with TRBD2 identical over 12 bases. This sequence was found in a man younger than 35 who had recovered from COVID-19. The CDR3 DNA sequence: TGTGCCAGCAGCCAAGAACTTCTAGCGGGAGGGGGCTACAATGAGCAGTTCTTC. This codes for CASSQELLAGGGYNEQFF.